These 22 T cell receptor beta chains share one sample of origin, sequenced in a study of beta chain features in type 1 diabetes. Study-wide results and caveats: In every one of the four CD4+ subsets, TCRB CDR3s were moderately but significantly shorter in Type 1 diabetes patients.

The investigators reverse transcribed all of the isolated RNA, so they sequenced expressed TCRB transcripts. Profiling relied on immunoSEQ multiplex PCR, and the TCRdb table lists in-frame clones only, not all of them. Here the sample spans approximately 160,000 clones, about a tenth being singletons. Which antigens these TCRs recognize remains unknown. The source material was central memory CD4+ T cells from blood. All receptors derive from a man between 25 and 39 years old with type 1 diabetes.

This clone was detected a few times. The V call is TRBV7-3, the J call TRBJ1-1; possibly TRBD1 for D (6 bases). Germline V gene lookup returns CDR1 SGHTA and CDR2 FQGTGA. V was shortened by 5 bases and J by 1 base, with 11 bases between the two germline ends. The CDR3 totals 14 residues. This chain's CDR3 is CASSQDRKNTEAFF. DNA of the CDR3: TGTGCCAGCAGCCAGGACAGAAAGAACACTGAAGCTTTCTTT. The full variable domain, rest sourced from reference TRBV7-3 and TRBJ1-1, is GAGVSQTPSNKVTEKGKYVELRCDPISGHTALYWYRQSLGQGPEFLIYFQGTGAADDSGLPNDRFFAVRPEGSVSTLKIQRTERGDSAVYLCASSQDRKNTEAFFGQGTRLTVV.

This clone was observed a handful of times. Written as DNA, the CDR3 is TGTGCCAGTATTTCCGGGGGTAGCAATCAGCCCCAGCATTTT. Its translation: CASISGGSNQPQHF. The chain carries TRBV28 and TRBJ1-5, with D possibly being TRBD1 (5 bases). The CDR3 is made up of 14 amino acids. Germline V CDR1 and CDR2: MDHEN, SYDVKM. The ends were cut back, 9 bases at V and 0 bases at J, with 12 bases in the middle.

CDR3 nucleotides: TGTGCCAGCAGCACCGGGACAGGGACGCCGATGAACTATGGCTACACCTTC. Its translation is CASSTGTGTPMNYGYTF. J is TRBJ1-2 and V is TRBV7-2, with 9 bases lining up with TRBD1. Trimming removed 5 bases from V and 2 bases from J; junction bases left unmatched: 12. Germline V CDR1 and CDR2: SGHTA, FQGNSA. The CDR3 totals 17 residues. Full variable domain (outside the CDR3, taken from reference TRBV7-2 and TRBJ1-2): GAGVSQSPSNKVTEKGKDVELRCDPISGHTALYWYRQSLGQGLEFLIYFQGNSAPDKSGLPSDRFSAERTGGSVSTLTIQRTQQEDSAVYLCASSTGTGTPMNYGYTFGSGTRLTVV.

The V and J genes are TRBV5-1 and TRBJ2-6; TRBD1 matches 9 bases. The CDR3 loop spans 15 amino acids. Germline V gives CDR1 SGHRS, CDR2 YFSETQ. V gave up 6 bases and J gave up 1 base; unmatched junction bases: 2. The CDR3 region is CASNGQGSGANVLTF. The CDR3 bases are TGCGCCAGCAACGGACAGGGGTCTGGGGCCAACGTCCTGACTTTC.

V gene TRBV19 combines with J gene TRBJ1-1; no firm D call. The CDR3 has 13 amino acids. The germline V and J ends were trimmed by 6 bases and 1 base, with 9 bases remaining between them. Germline CDR1 reads LNHDA; CDR2 reads SQIVND (reference sequence). CDR3: CASRTARNTEAFF. As DNA, the CDR3 is TGTGCCAGTAGGACTGCCCGGAACACTGAAGCTTTCTTT.

The chain is built from TRBV7-3 and TRBJ2-7; no definite D call. V dropped 5 bases and J dropped 6 bases, with 11 bases sitting between them. CDR1 SGHTA and CDR2 FQGTGA come from the germline V gene. The CDR3 spans 12 residues. CDR3 DNA sequence: TGTGCCAGCAGCACGTATACAGCCGAGCAGTACTTC. It specifies CASSTYTAEQYF.

To note about this clone: This specimen includes other DNA sequences encoding the same CDR3. The CDR3: CASSRDRGPYEQYF. In DNA, the CDR3 is TGCGCCAGCAGCCGGGACAGGGGCCCCTACGAGCAGTACTTC. The V call is TRBV4-3, the J call TRBJ2-7; 10 bases agree with TRBD1. This CDR3 region has 14 residues. Germline trimming cut 4 bases from V and 2 bases from J; bases unmatched to any gene: 2. Looked up from germline, CDR1 is LGHNA and CDR2 is YSLEER.

The chain combines TRBV5-4 with TRBJ2-2; maybe TRBD1 (6 bases). Looked up from germline, CDR1 is SGHNT and CDR2 is YYREEE (reference sequence). The CDR3 is made up of 16 amino acids. With 2 bases removed from V and 2 bases from J, the gap between germline ends came to 13 bases. The CDR3 nucleotides are TGTGCCAGCAGCTTCAACTCCGGGACAAACACCGGGGAGCTGTTTTTT. It encodes CASSFNSGTNTGELFF. Complete variable domain (other parts from reference TRBV5-4 and TRBJ2-2): ETGVTQSPTHLIKTRGQQVTLRCSSQSGHNTVSWYQQALGQGPQFIFQYYREEENGRGNFPPRFSGLQFPNYSSELNVNALELDDSALYLCASSFNSGTNTGELFFGEGSRLTVL.

This clone appeared a few times. The V and J genes are TRBV4-2 and TRBJ2-7; D is unclear. V was pared by 5 bases and J by 4 bases, with 6 bases between. The CDR3 spans 11 residues. Per the germline V gene, CDR1 is LGHNA and CDR2 is YNFKEQ. CDR3 sequence: CASSLRYEQYF. The DNA for the CDR3 is TGTGCCAGCAGCTTGAGGTACGAGCAGTACTTC.

This clone occurred a few times. The genes are TRBV5-1 and TRBJ2-1; 11 nucleotides line up with TRBD1. Unmatched junction bases numbered 5, after V lost 4 bases and J lost 8 bases. The CDR3 sequence is 14 residues long. Germline CDR1 SGHRS, CDR2 YFSETQ. The CDR3 region is CASSRDRGFDEQFF. CDR3 DNA sequence: TGCGCCAGCAGCCGGGACAGGGGGTTCGATGAGCAGTTCTTC.

The chain uses TRBV14 and TRBJ2-3, with D uncertain. The CDR3 contains 14 residues. V shed 2 bases and J shed 7 bases, with 13 bases lying between them. Germline CDR1 reads SGHDN; CDR2 reads FVKESK. This CDR3 is CASSQNRQGNTQYF. The CDR3 region has the DNA TGTGCCAGCAGCCAAAACAGACAAGGAAATACGCAGTATTTT.

This clone was observed a few times. The CDR3 region has the DNA TGTGCCAGCAGTTCAACTCTAAGCACAGATACGCAGTATTTT. It codes for CASSSTLSTDTQYF. V is TRBV25-1 and J is TRBJ2-3; D not resolved. V was clipped by 5 bases and J by 0 bases, with 9 bases between them. The CDR3 contains 14 residues. The germline gives CDR1 MGHDK, CDR2 SYGVNS.

The V gene is TRBV18, the J gene TRBJ1-1; no reliable D call. Germline loops: CDR1 KGHSH, CDR2 LQKENI. The ends were cut back, 2 bases at V and 1 base at J, with 11 bases in the middle. The CDR3 is made up of 15 amino acids. CDR3 residues: CASSPISTRNTEAFF. For the CDR3, the DNA is TGTGCCAGCTCACCAATAAGTACAAGGAACACTGAAGCTTTCTTT.

The chain combines TRBV28 with TRBJ2-1; TRBD1 aligns across 8 bases. J lost 7 bases, V lost 3 bases, and 11 bases had no gene match. The germline V gene encodes CDR1 MDHEN and CDR2 SYDVKM. This CDR3 is 16 amino acids long. This chain's CDR3 is CASSFSGTGWGNEQFF. DNA for the CDR3: TGTGCCAGCAGTTTTTCCGGGACAGGATGGGGGAATGAGCAGTTCTTC.

The CDR3 DNA sequence: TGTGCCAGCAGCAGATTACGGGGGGCTTACACTGAAGCTTTCTTT. This gives the protein CASSRLRGAYTEAFF. The chain combines TRBV7-9 with TRBJ1-1; possible D gene TRBD1, 6 bases. V lost 5 bases to trimming and J lost 3 bases, with 16 bases between them. This CDR3 has 15 amino acids. The V gene's germline CDR1 is SEHNR and CDR2 FQNEAQ (reference sequence).

V and J are TRBV23-1 and TRBJ1-3; D remains ambiguous. Being an ORF, TRBV23-1 has a function that is uncertain. V lost 0 bases and J lost 1, with 16 bases in between. The CDR3 length is 18 residues. CDR3 sequence (DNA): TGCGCCAGCAGTCAATCGAGAGGGCCGACGGGATCTGGAAACACCATATATTTT. Translation: CASSQSRGPTGSGNTIYF.

J is TRBJ1-1 and V is TRBV29-1, with D possibly matching TRBD1 (6 bases). Trimming removed 7 bases at V and 0 bases at J, with 15 bases between. The CDR3 is 14 amino acids. Germline V lookup: CDR1 SQVTM, CDR2 ANQGSEA. Here the CDR3 DNA reads TGCAGCGGCCAGACACAGGGCATGAACACTGAAGCTTTCTTT. Protein sequence: CSGQTQGMNTEAFF.

The sample holds a few counts of this clone. The chain recombines TRBV7-3 with TRBJ2-7, with 8 bases identical to TRBD1. This CDR3 is 15 amino acids long. Germline lookup yields CDR1 SGHTA and CDR2 FQGTGA. With 4 bases clipped from V and 2 bases from J, the junction kept 7 bases outside the gene matches. The CDR3 nucleotides read TGTGCCAGCAGCTCCGCACCGGGACAGGCCTACGAGCAGTACTTC. Its translation is CASSSAPGQAYEQYF.

V and J are TRBV30 and TRBJ1-2, with 9 nucleotides matching TRBD1. V trimming: 3 bases; J trimming: 4 bases; junction bases outside the gene matches: 9. The CDR3 is 15 residues long. Germline V lookup: CDR1 GTSNPN, CDR2 SVGIG (reference sequence). CDR3 loop: CAWRSGQGGVYGYTF. CDR3 coding DNA: TGTGCCTGGAGATCGGGACAGGGTGGAGTCTATGGCTACACCTTC.

A word on this clone: The sample carries other DNA sequences with the same CDR3. V gene TRBV2 combines with J gene TRBJ2-7; 7 nucleotides agree with TRBD1. The V segment lost 4 bases and the J segment 4 bases; nucleotides outside the gene matches: 1. The germline gives CDR1 SNHLY, CDR2 FYNNEI. The CDR3 covers 12 residues. The CDR3 reads CASSGTGYEQYF. Here the CDR3 DNA reads TGTGCCAGCAGTGGGACAGGTTACGAGCAGTACTTC.

The rearrangement uses TRBV9 and TRBJ1-1; possibly TRBD1 for D (5 bases). The CDR3 totals 12 residues. Trimming removed 4 bases from V and 4 bases from J, with 8 bases in between. Per germline, CDR1 SGDLS and CDR2 YYNGEE. The CDR3 DNA follows: TGTGCCAGCAGCCGGGGGGGCACTGAAGCTTTCTTT. It translates to CASSRGGTEAFF.

This clone has just a few counts. The chain uses TRBV7-9 and TRBJ2-5; tentatively, D is TRBD2 (6 bases). The CDR3 is 14 residues long. V was cut by 7 bases and J by 4 bases, with 16 bases left in between. Germline V CDR1 and CDR2: SEHNR, FQNEAQ (reference sequence). The DNA of the CDR3 is TGTGCCAGCATGTTCGGGCGGGGTGGAGAGACCCAGTACTTC. It yields the protein CASMFGRGGETQYF.